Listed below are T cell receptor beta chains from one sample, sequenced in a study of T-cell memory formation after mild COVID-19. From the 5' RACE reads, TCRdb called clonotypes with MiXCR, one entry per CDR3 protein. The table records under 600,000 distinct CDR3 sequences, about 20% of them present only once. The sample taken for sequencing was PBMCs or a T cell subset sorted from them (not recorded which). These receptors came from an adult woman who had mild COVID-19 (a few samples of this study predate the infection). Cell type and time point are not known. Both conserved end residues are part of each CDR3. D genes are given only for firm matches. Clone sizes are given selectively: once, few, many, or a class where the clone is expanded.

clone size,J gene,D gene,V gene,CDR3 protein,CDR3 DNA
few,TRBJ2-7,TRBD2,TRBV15,CATSRRLAGVDNEQYF,TGTGCCACCAGCAGGAGACTAGCGGGAGTTGATAACGAGCAGTACTTC
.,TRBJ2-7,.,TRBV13,CASSSPWDYEQYF,TGTGCCAGCAGCTCCCCCTGGGACTACGAGCAGTACTTC
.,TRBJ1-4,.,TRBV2,CASSDREGNEKLFF,TGTGCCAGCAGTGACCGAGAAGGGAATGAAAAACTGTTTTTT
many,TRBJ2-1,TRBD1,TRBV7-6,CASSLAGTGVNEQFF,TGTGCCAGCAGCTTAGCCGGGACAGGGGTGAATGAGCAGTTCTTC
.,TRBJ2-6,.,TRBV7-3,CASSIGLSSGANVLTF,TGTGCCAGCAGCATAGGCCTAAGCTCTGGGGCCAACGTCCTGACTTTC
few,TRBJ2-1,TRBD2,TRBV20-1,CSASPFGGAYNEQFF,TGCAGTGCTTCCCCTTTCGGGGGGGCCTACAATGAGCAGTTCTTC
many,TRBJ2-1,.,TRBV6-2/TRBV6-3,CASSYTGNEQFF,TGTGCCAGCAGTTACACTGGCAATGAGCAGTTCTTC
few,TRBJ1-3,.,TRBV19,CASSRGYSGNTIYF,TGTGCCAGTAGTAGGGGGTACTCTGGAAACACCATATATTTT
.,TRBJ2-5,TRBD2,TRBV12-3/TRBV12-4,CASSPQGRDQETQYF,TGTGCCAGCAGTCCTCAAGGGAGGGACCAAGAGACCCAGTACTTC
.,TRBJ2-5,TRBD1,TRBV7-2,CASSLGQKATQYF,TGTGCCAGCAGCTTGGGACAGAAAGCGACCCAGTACTTC
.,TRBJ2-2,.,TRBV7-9,CASSWWGSGNTGELFF,TGTGCCAGCAGCTGGTGGGGGTCCGGAAACACCGGGGAGCTGTTTTTT
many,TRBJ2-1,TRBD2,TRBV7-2,CASSTGTSGRSEQFF,TGTGCCAGCAGCACCGGGACTAGCGGGAGATCTGAGCAGTTCTTC
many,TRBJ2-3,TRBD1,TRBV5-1,CASSPDRVQRTDTQYF,TGCGCCAGCAGCCCTGACAGGGTTCAACGCACAGATACGCAGTATTTT
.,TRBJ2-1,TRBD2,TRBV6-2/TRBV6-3,CASSYASGGASEQFF,TGTGCCAGCAGTTACGCTAGCGGGGGGGCCAGTGAGCAGTTCTTC
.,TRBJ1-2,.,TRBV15,CATSSSEGGYYNYGYTF,TGTGCCACCAGCAGCAGCGAAGGGGGGTACTACAACTATGGCTACACCTTC
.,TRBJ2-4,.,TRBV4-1,CASSQDPDIQYF,TGCGCCAGCAGCCAAGATCCGGACATTCAGTACTTC
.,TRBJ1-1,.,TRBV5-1,CASSLDPGQNEAFF,TGCGCCAGCAGCTTGGATCCGGGGCAGAATGAAGCTTTCTTT
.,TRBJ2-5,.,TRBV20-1,CSAGDWQETQYF,TGCAGTGCTGGCGACTGGCAAGAGACCCAGTACTTC
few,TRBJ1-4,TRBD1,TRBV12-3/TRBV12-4,CASSRRQGGNEKLFF,TGTGCCAGCAGCAGAAGACAGGGTGGGAATGAAAAACTGTTTTTT
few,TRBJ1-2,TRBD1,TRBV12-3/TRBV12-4,CASSRPAGGDHGYTF,TGTGCCAGCAGCCGACCAGCAGGGGGGGACCATGGCTACACCTTC